This TCR beta chain was recovered during a study of T cells after posttransplantation cyclophosphamide. The method was immunoSEQ multiplex PCR; TCRdb's version includes in-frame clones alone and lacks a portion of them. The sample was found to contain about 39,000 clones, and every one recurs. The related graft donor's blood sample was taken on the day of bone marrow donation. Findings of the study overall: Blood and skin or GI T cell repertoires showed limited TRB overlap. Donor-recipient repertoire similarity was low at 1-2 months, rising over year one. Recipient CMV seropositivity and CMV reactivation strongly tracked TRB clonality.

This clone was seen ten or more times. Its antigen is not identified. The sequence derives from a woman aged 45-60 years in good health and a related stem cell transplant donor. The sequenced sample consisted of PBMCs.

The CDR3 is CASSPGGLAGADNEQFF. The CDR3 DNA is TGTGCCAGCAGCCCCGGGGGACTAGCGGGGGCCGACAATGAGCAGTTCTTC. This rearrangement joins TRBV7-3 to TRBJ2-1; 14 nucleotides agree with TRBD2. Germline V gene data show CDR1 as SGHTA and CDR2 as FQGTGA. With 5 bases clipped from V and 5 bases from J, the junction kept 8 bases outside the gene matches. The CDR3 extends over 17 amino acids.